A single sample is the source of the 22 T cell receptor beta chains below, sequenced in a study of blood T cell repertoires in COVID-19. The method was immunoSEQ multiplex PCR; TCRdb's version includes in-frame clones alone and lacks a portion of them. The sample lists around 100,000 clones; 80% were seen once. The source material was peripheral blood. The receptors originated from a woman in her seventies with acute or convalescent COVID-19.

Written as DNA, the CDR3 is TGTGCTAGTGGTCCGGACAGGGTAAAAAACACTGAAGCTTTCTTT. Its protein product is CASGPDRVKNTEAFF. V usage is TRBV12-5 and J usage is TRBJ1-1; 8 nucleotides agree with TRBD1. Germline V gene data show CDR1 as LGHNT and CDR2 as FRNRAP. This CDR3 comprises 15 residues. After removal of 5 bases from V and 2 bases from J, the junction contained 7 bases not matched to a gene. The complete variable domain, with remaining parts taken from reference TRBV12-5 and TRBJ1-1, reads DARVTQTPRHKVTEMGQEVTMRCQPILGHNTVFWYRQTMMQGLELLAYFRNRAPLDDSGMPKDRFSAEMPDATLATLKIQPSEPRDSAVYFCASGPDRVKNTEAFFGQGTRLTVV.

J is TRBJ2-7 and V is TRBV13; possibly TRBD1 for D (6 bases). The CDR3 loop spans 13 amino acids. Per germline, CDR1 PRHDT and CDR2 FYEKMQ (reference sequence). Trimming pared 1 base from V and 2 bases from J, leaving 6 bases between. The CDR3 spells CASSLDRAYEQYF. The DNA for the CDR3 is TGTGCCAGCAGCTTAGACAGGGCCTACGAGCAGTACTTC.

This clone has just one count. This CDR3 is CASRLTENTEAFF. The CDR3 DNA follows: TGCGCCAGCAGGCTTACAGAGAACACTGAAGCTTTCTTT. The chain employs TRBV5-1 and TRBJ1-1; D not certain. Germline CDR1 SGHRS, CDR2 YFSETQ. The CDR3 totals 13 residues. Trimming left V 5 bases short and J 1 base short, with 9 bases between.

The chain couples TRBV27 to TRBJ2-7, with unresolved D. This CDR3 spans 14 amino acids. Trimming removed 8 bases at V and 4 bases at J, with 18 bases between. From germline, CDR1 is MNHEY and CDR2 SMNVEV (reference sequence). The DNA for the CDR3 is TGTGCCAGCTCGAATAAAGGTTGGCGGTACGAGCAGTACTTC. Its translation is CASSNKGWRYEQYF.

The gene calls are TRBV7-2 and TRBJ2-1; 10 positions agree with TRBD1. The junction had 6 bases not matched to a gene; V was cut back by 4 bases and J by 9 bases. Germline lookup yields CDR1 SGHTA and CDR2 FQGNSA. This CDR3 is 14 amino acids long. The CDR3 coding sequence is TGTGCCAGCAGCTCGGGACAGGGGATCACTGAGCAGTTCTTC. Protein sequence: CASSSGQGITEQFF. Variable domain in full (rest from reference TRBV7-2 and TRBJ2-1): GAGVSQSPSNKVTEKGKDVELRCDPISGHTALYWYRQSLGQGLEFLIYFQGNSAPDKSGLPSDRFSAERTGGSVSTLTIQRTQQEDSAVYLCASSSGQGITEQFFGPGTRLTVL.

This chain connects TRBV6-1 to TRBJ2-1; D possibly corresponds to TRBD2 (7 bases). The length of the CDR3 is 15 residues. The germline CDR1 and CDR2 sequences are MNHNS and SASEGT. Trimming shortened V by 2 bases and J by 3 bases, and 11 bases separated the two germline ends. DNA for the CDR3: TGTGCCAGCAGTGAAAGGGGGGGGGTCTACAATGAGCAGTTCTTC. Its translation: CASSERGGVYNEQFF.

The chain joins TRBV9 to TRBJ2-1; 10 bases are shared with TRBD2. Germline CDR1 reads SGDLS; CDR2 reads YYNGEE. This CDR3 region has 15 residues. The J segment lost 7 bases and the V segment lost 6 bases, leaving 10 bases of the junction unmatched. CDR3 residues: CASTPSGGAGNEQFF. CDR3 DNA: TGTGCCAGCACCCCCAGCGGGGGGGCCGGGAATGAGCAGTTCTTC.

This rearrangement joins TRBV5-1 to TRBJ1-1; 10 bases are shared with TRBD1. From germline, CDR1 is SGHRS and CDR2 YFSETQ. J gave up 1 base and V 5 bases, and 8 bases lay outside the gene matches. This CDR3 spans 16 amino acids. In DNA form, the CDR3 reads TGCGCCAGCAGACCCGGACAGGGGGTTAGGAACACTGAAGCTTTCTTT. This sequence encodes CASRPGQGVRNTEAFF.

This chain joins TRBV5-1 and TRBJ2-3; 10 nucleotides agree with TRBD2. Germline CDR1 reads SGHRS; CDR2 reads YFSETQ. Trimming took 7 bases from V and 3 from J; bases not matched to a gene: 8. The CDR3 length is 15 residues. CDR3 residues: CASGGTSAPTDTQYF. CDR3 coding DNA: TGCGCCAGCGGGGGGACTAGCGCGCCTACAGATACGCAGTATTTT. The full variable domain, completed using reference TRBV5-1 and TRBJ2-3, is KAGVTQTPRYLIKTRGQQVTLSCSPISGHRSVSWYQQTPGQGLQFLFEYFSETQRNKGNFPGRFSGRQFSNSRSEMNVSTLELGDSALYLCASGGTSAPTDTQYFGPGTRLTVL.

Comment on this clone: Within the sample, other DNA sequences also encode this same CDR3. The chain links TRBV19 to TRBJ1-1; the D is unclear. The CDR3 sequence is 13 residues long. V lost 3 bases, J lost 1 base, and 6 bases lay in between. The germline V gene encodes CDR1 LNHDA and CDR2 SQIVND (reference sequence). The CDR3, as DNA: TGTGCCAGTAGTATTGTCAAGAACACTGAAGCTTTCTTT. It translates to CASSIVKNTEAFF.

The chain has TRBV6-2 or TRBV6-3 and TRBJ1-5; D not resolved. Trimming cost V 5 bases and J 5 bases, with 10 bases left between them. This CDR3 region has 13 residues. Germline-derived CDR1 and CDR2 are MNHEY and SVGEGT. The CDR3 DNA sequence: TGTGCCAGCAGTCTACTCGGGGATCAGCCCCAGCATTTT. Translating it yields CASSLLGDQPQHF.

For this clone: One end of the junction varies from germline; a read error may be responsible. The chain couples TRBV2 to TRBJ1-5; D is possibly TRBD1 (6 bases). Germline loops: CDR1 SNHLY, CDR2 FYNNEI. The CDR3 runs to 14 residues. DNA for the CDR3: TGTGCCAGCAGGGAAGGGGGTTCGGGACAGCCCCAGCATTTT. Protein sequence: CASREGGSGQPQHF.

J is TRBJ1-1 and V is TRBV7-2; tentatively, D is TRBD1 (6 bases). This CDR3 contains 14 residues. Germline CDR1 and CDR2: SGHTA and FQGNSA. The ends were cut back, 6 bases at V and 5 bases at J, with 16 bases in the middle. The CDR3 DNA is TGTGCCAGCAGTTCCACAGGGCGGGGGACTGAAGCTTTCTTT. It yields the protein CASSSTGRGTEAFF.

V and J are TRBV11-3 and TRBJ2-3; no clear D. Per germline, CDR1 SGHNT and CDR2 YENEEA. The CDR3 is 18 amino acids. Trimming left V 5 bases short and J 2 bases short, with 23 bases between. The CDR3 loop reads CASSRNYGSPTTTDTQYF. The CDR3 region has the DNA TGTGCCAGCAGCCGAAATTACGGGTCGCCTACCACCACAGATACGCAGTATTTT.

The chain joins TRBV30 to TRBJ2-3, with a possible D match to TRBD2 (5 bases). This CDR3 comprises 12 residues. In germline, CDR1 is GTSNPN, CDR2 SVGIG (reference sequence). V gave up 1 base and J gave up 5 bases, with 7 bases separating them. For the CDR3, the DNA is TGTGCCTGGAGTGCTCGGGGAGATACGCAGTATTTT. It translates to CAWSARGDTQYF.

The chain has TRBV7-3 and TRBJ2-5; 8 positions agree with TRBD1. The CDR3 spans 15 residues. Germline V gene sequence: CDR1 SGHTA, CDR2 FQGTGA. With 2 bases clipped from V and 5 bases from J, the junction kept 7 bases outside the gene matches. CDR3 in amino acids: CASSLGQGAKETQYF. CDR3 bases: TGTGCCAGCAGCTTAGGGCAGGGGGCAAAGGAGACCCAGTACTTC.

V gene TRBV6-5 combines with J gene TRBJ1-2; 7 positions match TRBD1. Per germline, CDR1 MNHEY and CDR2 SVGAGI. V lost 4 bases to trimming and J lost 6 bases; unmatched junction nucleotides: 5. The CDR3 totals 13 residues. CDR3: CASSLTQGNGYTF. CDR3 DNA: TGTGCCAGCAGTTTAACACAGGGGAATGGCTACACCTTC.

The rearrangement joins TRBV6-5 to TRBJ2-2; 7 bases match TRBD2. The V gene's germline CDR1 is MNHEY and CDR2 SVGAGI. After removal of 6 bases from V and 0 bases from J, the junction contained 4 bases not matched to a gene. CDR3 length: 15 amino acids. The CDR3 loop is CASSSGVSNTGELFF. Written as DNA, the CDR3 is TGTGCCAGCAGCAGCGGGGTCTCGAACACCGGGGAGCTGTTTTTT.

The chain has TRBV11-2 and TRBJ1-2; perhaps TRBD1 as D (5 bases). V lost 5 bases and J lost 4, with 17 bases in between. CDR1 is SGHAT and CDR2 is FQNNGV in the germline V gene. The CDR3 extends over 15 amino acids. The CDR3 loop reads CASSRGLGGSYGYTF. DNA of the CDR3: TGTGCCAGCAGCCGAGGCCTCGGGGGAAGCTATGGCTACACCTTC.

This clone has only a few counts. The chain is built from TRBV19 and TRBJ2-2, with TRBD1 matching 9 bases. V lost 7 bases, J lost 2 bases, and 2 bases stayed unmatched. CDR3 size: 14 residues. Germline values: CDR1 LNHDA, CDR2 SQIVND (reference sequence). The CDR3 here is CASMGQGNTGELFF. The CDR3 DNA follows: TGTGCCAGTATGGGACAGGGAAACACCGGGGAGCTGTTTTTT.

The chain combines TRBV29-1 with TRBJ1-2; D uncertain. Germline-derived CDR1 and CDR2 are SQVTM and ANQGSEA. The CDR3 has 12 amino acids. V was cut by 3 bases and J by 2 bases, with 7 bases left in between. CDR3 region: CSVDPINYGYTF. The CDR3, as DNA: TGCAGCGTTGATCCAATCAACTATGGCTACACCTTC.

The chain combines TRBV4-1 with TRBJ2-6; 13 bases fit TRBD2. V was clipped by 0 bases and J by 3 bases; unmatched bases: 8. Germline loops: CDR1 MGHRA, CDR2 YSYEKL. The length of the CDR3 is 20 residues. The chain's CDR3 is CASSQEGPGLAGVGANVLTF. The CDR3, as DNA: TGCGCCAGCAGCCAAGAGGGTCCTGGACTAGCGGGGGTTGGGGCCAACGTCCTGACTTTC.